The 29 T cell receptor beta chains below were found in one sample sequenced in a study of CD8 T cells in ankylosing spondylitis. TCRdb reprocessed the 5' RACE reads with MiXCR, giving one entry per CDR3 protein. The sample yields under 950,000 distinct CDR3 sequences, over 15% seen once. Study findings and constraints: Made up of eight highly homologous variants, a TCR beta motif appeared characteristic of ankylosing spondylitis blood.

No antigens are known for them. The material sequenced was blood, either unsorted or a sorted T cell fraction (not recorded which). These receptors were collected from a male donor with ankylosing spondylitis.

This chain connects TRBV6-5 to TRBJ1-3, with 8 bases fitting TRBD1. CDR3 length: 16 amino acids. Trimming removed 2 bases from V and 0 bases from J; junction bases left unmatched: 3. Germline lookup yields CDR1 MNHEY and CDR2 SVGAGI. The CDR3 is CASSYQGATSGNTIYF. CDR3 in DNA: TGTGCCAGCAGTTACCAGGGGGCTACCTCTGGAAACACCATATATTTT.

The J gene is TRBJ2-2, the V gene TRBV4-1; D gene unclear. CDR1 and CDR2 (germline): MGHRA, YSYEKL. The CDR3 has 13 amino acids. Trimming took 1 base from V and 4 from J, leaving 4 bases between them. This CDR3 reads CASSQVRTGELFF. The CDR3 DNA reads as TGCGCCAGCAGCCAAGTGCGCACCGGGGAGCTGTTTTTT.

This clonotype was detected only a few times. The chain couples TRBV10-1 to TRBJ1-5, with D tentatively TRBD1 (5 bases). Trimming stripped 8 bases from V and 3 bases from J, with 11 bases between. The CDR3 contains 13 residues. Germline CDR1 reads WNHNN; CDR2 reads SYGVQD (reference sequence). For the CDR3, the DNA is TGCGCCAGCGGGGGAGCCCCCAATCAGCCCCAGCATTTT. Its translation is CASGGAPNQPQHF.

This clonotype came up a few times. The V and J genes are TRBV20-1 and TRBJ2-1, with TRBD2 matching 9 bases. Unmatched junction bases numbered 10, after V lost 3 bases and J lost 4 bases. Germline values: CDR1 DFQATT, CDR2 SNEGSKA (reference sequence). CDR3 length: 16 amino acids. The CDR3 region has the DNA TGCAGTGCTAGGGGGGAGCGGGAGGCCACTTACAATGAGCAGTTCTTC. Protein sequence: CSARGEREATYNEQFF.

J is TRBJ1-4 and V is TRBV7-6, with D possibly TRBD1 on 6 matching bases. CDR1 is SGHVS and CDR2 is FNYEAQ in the germline V gene. This CDR3 spans 14 amino acids. The V gene lost 5 bases and the J gene lost 8 bases, with 15 bases spanning the gap. CDR3 loop: CASSPRGGSEKLFF. The CDR3 DNA reads TGTGCCAGCAGCCCCCGGGGGGGCAGCGAAAAACTGTTTTTT.

The CDR3 protein is CSVEGGRAAYNEQFF. In DNA form, the CDR3 reads TGCAGCGTTGAAGGTGGCAGAGCGGCCTACAATGAGCAGTTCTTC. The V call is TRBV29-1, the J call TRBJ2-1; maybe TRBD2 (5 bases). Trimming removed 1 base from V and 2 bases from J, with 12 bases in between. The germline V gene has CDR1 SQVTM and CDR2 ANQGSEA. The CDR3 is made up of 15 amino acids.

This clonotype showed up just a few times. The chain recombines TRBV7-9 with TRBJ2-1; no clear D gene. The CDR3 runs 14 residues. Germline CDR1 is SEHNR and CDR2 is FQNEAQ (reference sequence). V shed 4 bases and J shed 4 bases, with 11 bases lying between them. Written as DNA, the CDR3 is TGTGCCAGCAGCTCTATACCGGAATACAATGAGCAGTTCTTC. Translated: CASSSIPEYNEQFF.

This clonotype was counted ten times or more. This rearrangement joins TRBV5-1 to TRBJ1-4; possibly TRBD1 for D (6 bases). The V end was cut by 0 bases, the J end by 8 bases, with 11 bases between. Germline V gives CDR1 SGHRS, CDR2 YFSETQ. This CDR3 has 14 amino acids. The CDR3 loop reads CASSLGRGDEKLFF. The CDR3 DNA follows: TGCGCCAGCAGCTTGGGCAGGGGAGACGAAAAACTGTTTTTT.

The CDR3 nucleotides are TGCAGTGCTAGAGATGTAGCGGGAGGGTATGAGCAGTTCTTC. Translated: CSARDVAGGYEQFF. The chain uses TRBV20-1 and TRBJ2-1; 11 bases line up with TRBD2. Germline V gene data show CDR1 as DFQATT and CDR2 as SNEGSKA (reference sequence). CDR3 length: 14 residues. J lost 8 bases, V lost 0 bases, and 3 bases had no gene match.

In this sample, this clonotype turned up a few times. CDR3 protein: CASSSTGQGEMGELFF. CDR3 sequence (DNA): TGTGCCAGCAGTTCAACGGGACAGGGGGAGATGGGGGAGCTGTTTTTT. V and J are TRBV12-3 or TRBV12-4 and TRBJ2-2; 11 nucleotides match TRBD1. CDR3 length: 16 amino acids. Trimming at V came to 4 bases and at J to 8 bases, leaving 9 bases not matched to a gene.

The chain recombines TRBV28 with TRBJ2-1; 9 nucleotides agree with TRBD2. This CDR3 spans 18 amino acids. Germline V gene sequence: CDR1 MDHEN, CDR2 SYDVKM. Trimming removed 0 bases from V and 5 bases from J; junction bases left unmatched: 11. The CDR3 DNA reads as TGTGCCAGCAGTTTATGGGGATTTGGGACTAGCAGTCACAATGAGCAGTTCTTC. Translating it yields CASSLWGFGTSSHNEQFF.

The chain combines TRBV4-2 with TRBJ1-2, with 7 bases lining up with TRBD1. The CDR3 runs to 15 residues. Germline V gives CDR1 LGHNA, CDR2 YNFKEQ. The V and J ends lost 1 base and 3 bases, in that order; junction bases with no gene match: 5. The CDR3 is CASSQVAGGDYGYTF. The CDR3 nucleotides read TGTGCCAGCAGCCAAGTTGCAGGGGGGGACTATGGCTACACCTTC.

This clonotype was observed a few times. This chain connects TRBV4-2 to TRBJ2-1; TRBD2 agrees at 11 bases. Trimming took 1 base from V and 6 from J; bases not matched to a gene: 8. The germline V gene has CDR1 LGHNA and CDR2 YNFKEQ. This CDR3 is 17 amino acids long. In DNA form, the CDR3 reads TGTGCCAGCAGCCAAGGACTAGCGGGAACTTTTGGCAATGAGCAGTTCTTC. As protein: CASSQGLAGTFGNEQFF.

The sample holds a few counts of this clonotype. The chain recombines TRBV20-1 with TRBJ2-1; TRBD2 agrees at 8 bases. The CDR3 runs to 15 residues. Per the germline V gene, CDR1 is DFQATT and CDR2 is SNEGSKA (reference sequence). V lost 1 base, J lost 3 bases, and 5 bases stayed unmatched. CDR3 in amino acids: CSARVSGVIYNEQFF. The CDR3 DNA is TGCAGTGCTAGAGTTAGCGGGGTGATCTACAATGAGCAGTTCTTC.

The chain links TRBV5-1 to TRBJ2-3; the match to TRBD2 covers 10 bases. The germline CDR1 and CDR2 sequences are SGHRS and YFSETQ. J was trimmed by 1 base and V by 4 bases; bases with no gene match: 3. The CDR3 spans 15 residues. Written as DNA, the CDR3 is TGCGCCAGCAGCAGACTAGCGGGCCGCACAGATACGCAGTATTTT. Its protein is CASSRLAGRTDTQYF.

Many counts were recorded for this clonotype. The V call is TRBV5-1, the J call TRBJ2-2, with D maybe TRBD2 (5 bases). Germline V CDR1 and CDR2: SGHRS, YFSETQ. V was shortened by 4 bases and J by 1 base, with 11 bases between the two germline ends. There are 15 residues in the CDR3. The CDR3 sequence is CASSTPSQNTGELFF. CDR3 sequence (DNA): TGCGCCAGCAGCACGCCTAGCCAGAACACCGGGGAGCTGTTTTTT. Filled out from reference TRBV5-1 and TRBJ2-2, the complete variable domain reads KAGVTQTPRYLIKTRGQQVTLSCSPISGHRSVSWYQQTPGQGLQFLFEYFSETQRNKGNFPGRFSGRQFSNSRSEMNVSTLELGDSALYLCASSTPSQNTGELFFGEGSRLTVL.

This clonotype occurred a few times. The chain employs TRBV21-1 and TRBJ1-2. TRBV21-1 is designated a pseudogene. CDR3 length: 17 amino acids. The CDR3: CASSTSLTEQMNYGYTF. CDR3 DNA: TGTGCCAGCAGCACCTCATTAACGGAGCAGATGAACTATGGCTACACCTTC.

This clonotype has only a few counts. The chain links TRBV6-1 to TRBJ2-3, with D maybe TRBD2 (6 bases). The germline V gene has CDR1 MNHNS and CDR2 SASEGT. The CDR3 has 14 amino acids. V was shortened by 1 base and J by 4 bases, with 9 bases between the two germline ends. CDR3 in DNA: TGTGCCAGCAGTGAAGGGACTATCGCAGATACGCAGTATTTT. It is translated as CASSEGTIADTQYF.

The V and J genes are TRBV7-9 and TRBJ2-7; D possibly matches TRBD1 or TRBD2 (5 bases each). The CDR3 has 14 residues. With 4 bases removed from V and 3 bases from J, the gap between germline ends came to 13 bases. Per germline, CDR1 SEHNR and CDR2 FQNEAQ (reference sequence). This CDR3 is CASSSGSSLYEQYF. The CDR3 nucleotides are TGTGCCAGCAGCTCAGGGAGCAGTCTCTACGAGCAGTACTTC.

This clonotype has more than one count but fewer than ten. CDR3: CSARDRTGLNTEAFF. CDR3 in DNA: TGCAGTGCTAGAGACCGGACAGGTCTGAACACTGAAGCTTTCTTT. V usage is TRBV20-1 and J usage is TRBJ1-1; 7 positions match TRBD1. The CDR3 contains 15 residues. Germline V gene data show CDR1 as DFQATT and CDR2 as SNEGSKA (reference sequence). V was pared by 0 bases and J by 0 bases, with 4 bases of the junction left unmatched.

The rearrangement links TRBV7-2 to TRBJ2-1; no reliable D call. The CDR3 consists of 15 residues. Trimming took 0 bases from V and 4 from J, leaving 10 bases between them. Germline V gene lookup returns CDR1 SGHTA and CDR2 FQGNSA. The CDR3 here is CASSLASRAYNEQFF. In DNA, the CDR3 is TGTGCCAGCAGCTTAGCTAGCCGGGCATACAATGAGCAGTTCTTC.

This clonotype was seen a handful of times. The chain uses TRBV20-1 and TRBJ1-2; 8 positions agree with TRBD1. CDR3 length: 17 amino acids. V lost 5 bases to trimming and J lost 4 bases; unmatched junction nucleotides: 18. From germline, CDR1 is DFQATT and CDR2 SNEGSKA (reference sequence). CDR3 amino acids: CSARPLDRVEEIYGYTF. The DNA of the CDR3 is TGCAGTGCTCGCCCTCTGGACAGGGTAGAAGAGATCTATGGCTACACCTTC.

CDR3 bases: TGCAGCGTTGCCAGGACAGATACGCAGTATTTT. It is translated as CSVARTDTQYF. The genes are TRBV29-1 and TRBJ2-3, with no clear D. The CDR3 covers 11 residues. Germline V gene data show CDR1 as SQVTM and CDR2 as ANQGSEA. V lost 4 bases to trimming and J lost 3 bases, with 5 bases between them.

This clonotype was detected only a few times. This chain joins TRBV5-1 and TRBJ2-2, with 9 bases that match TRBD1. The germline V gene encodes CDR1 SGHRS and CDR2 YFSETQ. The CDR3 spans 15 residues. Losses at the gene ends were 0 bases for V and 7 bases for J; bases not matched to a gene: 4. CDR3 in amino acids: CASSLGQGDGGELFF. CDR3 sequence (DNA): TGCGCCAGCAGCTTGGGACAGGGGGACGGCGGGGAGCTGTTTTTT.

The chain carries TRBV27 and TRBJ2-5; no clear D gene. Trimming stripped 3 bases from V and 1 base from J, with 6 bases between. Germline V gives CDR1 MNHEY, CDR2 SMNVEV (reference sequence). The CDR3 has 13 residues. The CDR3 is CASSFSSQETQYF. The DNA of the CDR3 is TGTGCCAGCAGTTTTTCCTCCCAAGAGACCCAGTACTTC.

The chain recombines TRBV29-1 with TRBJ2-7; TRBD1 might be the D (6 bases). Trimming removed 8 bases from V and 2 bases from J, with 13 bases in between. The CDR3 has 12 amino acids. The germline CDR1 and CDR2 sequences are SQVTM and ANQGSEA. The CDR3 protein is CSSRDNTYEQYF. The CDR3 nucleotides read TGCAGCTCAAGGGACAACACCTACGAGCAGTACTTC.

Ten or more counts support this clonotype. The chain recombines TRBV5-1 with TRBJ1-5; D uncertain. Deletions cut 0 bases from V and 5 bases from J, with 12 bases between. The CDR3 loop spans 15 amino acids. Germline loops: CDR1 SGHRS, CDR2 YFSETQ. The CDR3: CASSLGPGLDQPQHF. CDR3 DNA sequence: TGCGCCAGCAGCTTGGGACCGGGTCTCGATCAGCCCCAGCATTTT.

This clonotype was observed a few times. The chain joins TRBV7-9 to TRBJ1-1; 7 bases match TRBD1. Trimming cost V 4 bases and J 4 bases; bases outside gene matches: 12. The germline V gene encodes CDR1 SEHNR and CDR2 FQNEAQ (reference sequence). The CDR3 runs 16 residues. CDR3 nucleotide sequence: TGTGCCAGCAGCTCCCTCGGGACAGTCCTTGGCACTGAAGCTTTCTTT. Protein: CASSSLGTVLGTEAFF.

CDR3 DNA sequence: TGCGCCAGCAGCCTCGGGACATCCATTTCGTTCCCCGGGGAGCTGTTTTTT. It encodes CASSLGTSISFPGELFF. The chain couples TRBV4-1 to TRBJ2-2; weak D call: TRBD1 (6 bases). Germline assignment: CDR1 MGHRA and CDR2 YSYEKL. Trimming shortened V by 4 bases and J by 6 bases, and 21 bases separated the two germline ends. There are 17 residues in the CDR3.